This TCR beta chain was recovered during a study of spatial heterogeneity in lung cancer. Across the study: Sequenced follow-up PBMC samples came a median of approximately 2 years after resection, where available. Compared with alpha-chain sequences, beta-chain sequences were consistently detected in greater numbers.

In TCRdb, the 5' RACE reads were re-called with MiXCR into one record per CDR3 protein. The table includes about 120,000 distinct CDR3 sequences, roughly an eighth detected once. As to time point: blood at routine non-recurrence follow-up after resection. Unsorted whole RNA of tumor, nontumor lung or frozen PBMC was sequenced. Trimming removed 5 bases from V and 4 bases from J; junction bases left unmatched: 7. From germline, CDR1 is MNHEY and CDR2 SVGAGI. The CDR3 is 15 residues long. This clonotype has more than one count but fewer than ten. The chain carries TRBV6-5 and TRBJ2-1; TRBD1 matches at 8 bases. The sequence derives from a male donor with early-stage non-small cell lung cancer. The sample consisted of PBMCs, taken at follow-up. The DNA of the CDR3 is TGTGCCAGCAGTCCCCGGGGACAGGCATACAATGAGCAGTTCTTC. Encoded protein: CASSPRGQAYNEQFF.